This T cell receptor beta chain comes out of a study of shared clonotypes between healthy human individuals. Germline V gene data show CDR1 as LNHNV and CDR2 as YYDKDF (reference sequence). V was clipped by 3 bases and J by 5 bases, with 23 bases between them. The CDR3 is 18 amino acids. The protocol was immunoSEQ multiplex PCR, while the TCRdb copy is restricted to in-frame clones and leaves out a portion. The sample holds over 1.5 million clones, nearly 99% seen once. This TCR came from a man aged 25 to 40 in good health. Source material: naive CD4+ T cells sorted from blood. The sample's subset: CD45RA+ positively selected. The rearrangement uses TRBV15 and TRBJ2-1, with a weak D call TRBD2 (7 bases). The CDR3 DNA reads as TGTGCCACCAGCAGTCCTAGGGGGGGCTACATTGAGGACAATGAGCAGTTCTTC. It is translated as CATSSPRGGYIEDNEQFF.